A single sample gave rise to the 5 T cell receptor beta chains below, sequenced in a study of T cells in Graves' hyperthyroidism and ophthalmopathy. The CDR3 regions of TCR beta were amplified from RNA transcripts. HTBI primers were employed in a first-round RT-PCR of the TCR CDR3. TCRdb itself ran the multiplex PCR reads through MiXCR, one entry per CDR3 protein. The table records a few hundred thousand distinct CDR3 sequences, approximately 14% of them present only once. Sequencing was carried out using blood. The receptors come from a woman between 18 and 30 years old with Graves' hyperthyroidism.

J is TRBJ1-4 and V is TRBV4-1, with D hard to call. The CDR3 loop spans 13 amino acids. The V end was cut by 1 base, the J end by 0 bases, with 0 bases between. Germline CDR1 and CDR2: MGHRA and YSYEKL. CDR3 DNA: TGCGCCAGCAGCCAAGCAACTAATGAAAAACTGTTTTTT. Translating it yields CASSQATNEKLFF.

This clonotype was counted many times. The chain carries TRBV28 and TRBJ2-7; TRBD2 matches at 10 bases. From germline, CDR1 is MDHEN and CDR2 SYDVKM. With 5 bases clipped from V and 6 bases from J, the junction kept 10 bases outside the gene matches. CDR3 length: 15 residues. CDR3 in amino acids: CASSTGTSDAGEQYF. CDR3 nucleotides: TGTGCCAGCAGTACCGGGACTAGCGATGCAGGCGAGCAGTACTTC.

This clonotype occurred many times. This chain joins TRBV7-6 and TRBJ2-1; D is undetermined. Trimming took off 2 bases at V and 6 bases at J, with 11 bases between the two ends. Per germline, CDR1 SGHVS and CDR2 FNYEAQ. The CDR3 sequence is 14 residues long. The CDR3 here is CASSLSVEINEQFF. The CDR3 DNA reads as TGTGCCAGCAGCTTAAGTGTAGAGATCAATGAGCAGTTCTTC.

In its sample, this clonotype was seen many times. The CDR3 DNA sequence: TGTGCCAGCAGCTTAGGAGGGTTCAATGCAGATACGCAGTATTTT. As protein: CASSLGGFNADTQYF. The J gene is TRBJ2-3, the V gene TRBV7-3; D possibly corresponds to TRBD2 (6 bases). Trimming took off 2 bases at V and 4 bases at J, with 13 bases between the two ends. There are 15 residues in the CDR3. Germline CDR1 reads SGHTA; CDR2 reads FQGTGA. Supplemented by reference TRBV7-3 and TRBJ2-3, the full variable domain reads GAGVSQTPSNKVTEKGKYVELRCDPISGHTALYWYRQSLGQGPEFLIYFQGTGAADDSGLPNDRFFAVRPEGSVSTLKIQRTERGDSAVYLCASSLGGFNADTQYFGPGTRLTVL.

This clonotype was counted many times. The chain joins TRBV9 to TRBJ1-2; D uncertain. This CDR3 contains 13 residues. The germline CDR1 and CDR2 sequences are SGDLS and YYNGEE. V lost 0 bases to trimming and J lost 6 bases, with 9 bases between them. CDR3 sequence (DNA): TGTGCCAGCAGCGTAGGGGCCGTAGATGGCTACACCTTC. Translation: CASSVGAVDGYTF.